The clone carrying this T cell receptor beta chain was counted ten times or more. This entry belongs to a study of early T cells in non-severe SARS-CoV-2 infection. MiXCR, run by TCRdb on the 5' RACE reads, gives a single entry per CDR3 protein. The table lists about 30,000 distinct CDR3 sequences, 3% to 5% of them singletons. Input material: whole blood. The origin of this receptor is an adult who was a healthcare worker with PCR-confirmed SARS-CoV-2 infection or an uninfected control (not recorded which).

CDR3 region: CASSLDHRGTAEAFF. The CDR3 nucleotides are TGTGCCAGCAGCTTGGACCACAGGGGCACCGCTGAAGCTTTCTTT. V is TRBV5-6 and J is TRBJ1-1; 7 bases line up with TRBD1. This CDR3 region has 15 residues. Germline V gene sequence: CDR1 SGHDT, CDR2 YYEEEE. V was pared by 0 bases and J by 6 bases, with 8 bases of the junction left unmatched.